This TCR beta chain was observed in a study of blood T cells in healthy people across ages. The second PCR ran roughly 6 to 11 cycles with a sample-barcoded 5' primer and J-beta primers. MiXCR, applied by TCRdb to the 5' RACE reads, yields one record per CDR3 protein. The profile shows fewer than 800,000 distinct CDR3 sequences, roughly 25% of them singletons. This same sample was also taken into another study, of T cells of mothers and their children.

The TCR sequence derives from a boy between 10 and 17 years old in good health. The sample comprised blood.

The CDR3 protein is CASSPGHGGGYTF. CDR3 sequence (DNA): TGTGCCAGCAGCCCTGGACACGGGGGAGGCTACACCTTC. J is TRBJ1-2 and V is TRBV7-3; perhaps TRBD1 as D (5 bases). Trimming stripped 5 bases from V and 8 bases from J, with 15 bases between. The CDR3 has 13 amino acids. Germline V gene sequence: CDR1 SGHTA, CDR2 FQGTGA.